Below are 3 T cell receptor beta chains sequenced from a single sample in a study of beta chain features in type 1 diabetes. Sequenced material consisted of expressed TCRB transcripts (all of the isolated RNA was reverse transcribed). The method was immunoSEQ multiplex PCR; TCRdb's version includes in-frame clones alone and lacks a portion of them. Of 140,000 or so clones in the sample, about 8.7% were seen once. Sequencing used central memory CD4+ T cells from blood. Receptor source: a man younger than 35 in good health.

This clone was found a few times. The chain combines TRBV27 with TRBJ2-5; weak D call: TRBD1 (6 bases). The CDR3 contains 13 residues. Germline CDR1 reads MNHEY; CDR2 reads SMNVEV (reference sequence). V was cut by 3 bases and J by 4 bases, with 9 bases left in between. The CDR3, as DNA: TGTGCCAGCAGTTTCACAGGGAGAGAGACCCAGTACTTC. The encoded protein is CASSFTGRETQYF.

In its sample, this clone was seen a few times. The chain links TRBV7-2 to TRBJ2-1, with D unclear. This CDR3 comprises 11 residues. The V and J ends lost 4 bases and 10 bases respectively, with 8 bases between them. Per the germline V gene, CDR1 is SGHTA and CDR2 is FQGNSA. The CDR3 DNA reads as TGTGCCAGCAGCTCCGGTCCCGAGCAGTTCTTC. Its translation: CASSSGPEQFF.

This clone was observed a handful of times. J is TRBJ1-1 and V is TRBV6-5; D possibly corresponds to TRBD1 (5 bases). With 0 bases removed from V and 7 bases from J, the gap between germline ends came to 12 bases. The CDR3 extends over 14 amino acids. Germline V lookup: CDR1 MNHEY, CDR2 SVGAGI. The CDR3 DNA sequence: TGTGCCAGCAGTTACTCACAGTATAGGGGTGAAGCTTTCTTT. Translation: CASSYSQYRGEAFF.